The 23 T cell receptor beta chains below come from one sample, sequenced in a study of T cell responses to AZD1222 COVID-19 vaccine. Method: immunoSEQ multiplex PCR; TCRdb's copy keeps in-frame clones and lacks some. The sample lists 95,000 to 100,000 clones; roughly 90% were seen once. The sequenced sample was peripheral blood, obtained 28 days after the second AZD1222 dose. The receptor source for this set is an adult who received the AZD1222 COVID-19 vaccine.

The chain recombines TRBV7-8 with TRBJ2-5; a possible D gene is TRBD2 (5 bases). The CDR3 runs 13 residues. The V gene lost 3 bases and the J gene lost 4 bases, with 9 bases spanning the gap. CDR1 and CDR2 (germline): SGHVS, FQNEAQ. The CDR3 DNA follows: TGTGCCAGCAGCTTCTCGAGGGTAGAGACCCAGTACTTC. It codes for CASSFSRVETQYF.

The J gene is TRBJ2-2, the V gene TRBV10-3; 10 nucleotides match TRBD1. The CDR3 has 14 amino acids. The germline CDR1 and CDR2 sequences are ENHRY and SYGVKD. With V trimmed by 8 bases and J by 5 bases, 5 bases remained unmatched. CDR3 sequence: CAIDRDRGTGELFF. CDR3 coding DNA: TGTGCCATCGACCGGGACAGGGGTACCGGGGAGCTGTTTTTT.

The CDR3 DNA is TGTGCCAGCAGTATACAGGGGCTTTACTCACCCCTCCACTTT. It specifies CASSIQGLYSPLHF. The J gene is TRBJ1-6, the V gene TRBV28; 7 bases are shared with TRBD1. V lost 5 bases, J lost 10 bases, and 8 bases stayed unmatched. The germline gives CDR1 MDHEN, CDR2 SYDVKM. This CDR3 has 14 residues. The complete variable domain, with remaining parts taken from reference TRBV28 and TRBJ1-6, reads DVKVTQSSRYLVKRTGEKVFLECVQDMDHENMFWYRQDPGLGLRLIYFSYDVKMKEKGDIPEGYSVSREKKERFSLILESASTNQTSMYLCASSIQGLYSPLHFGNGTRLTVT.

The chain carries TRBV19 and TRBJ2-1, with D maybe TRBD2 (6 bases). The CDR3 loop spans 15 amino acids. Germline V gene lookup returns CDR1 LNHDA and CDR2 SQIVND (reference sequence). Trimming removed 6 bases from V and 0 bases from J, with 12 bases in between. This CDR3 is CASRSRGSSYNEQFF. DNA of the CDR3: TGTGCCAGTAGATCTCGGGGGAGCTCCTACAATGAGCAGTTCTTC.

The J gene is TRBJ2-7, the V gene TRBV27; no clear D. V was pared by 0 bases and J by 6 bases, with 9 bases between. The germline V gene has CDR1 MNHEY and CDR2 SMNVEV (reference sequence). The CDR3 length is 13 residues. CDR3 nucleotide sequence: TGTGCCAGCAGTTTATCGTTCGGATTCGAGCAGTACTTC. Translation gives CASSLSFGFEQYF.

CDR3 region: CATRGSPPNTEAFF. CDR3 DNA: TGTGCCACCAGGGGATCCCCTCCGAACACTGAAGCTTTCTTT. This chain connects TRBV24-1 to TRBJ1-1, with D unclear. The germline V gene encodes CDR1 KGHDR and CDR2 SFDVKD. This CDR3 comprises 14 residues. Trimming stripped 7 bases from V and 1 base from J, with 12 bases between.

The V gene is TRBV10-3, the J gene TRBJ2-3; 7 bases agree with TRBD1. Germline assignment: CDR1 ENHRY and CDR2 SYGVKD. The J segment lost 2 bases and the V segment lost 3 bases, leaving 2 bases of the junction unmatched. The CDR3 consists of 14 residues. The CDR3 DNA reads TGTGCCATCAGTGAAGGACAGGACACAGATACGCAGTATTTT. Protein sequence: CAISEGQDTDTQYF.

This clone is a singleton in its sample. The chain couples TRBV30 to TRBJ1-6; tentatively, D is TRBD1 (5 bases). CDR3 length equals 13 residues. Trimming pared 4 bases from V and 7 bases from J, leaving 11 bases between. Germline CDR1 reads GTSNPN; CDR2 reads SVGIG (reference sequence). In nucleotides, the CDR3 is TGTGCCTGGACCGGGACTGCGAATTCACCCCTCCACTTT. It encodes CAWTGTANSPLHF.

This clone has more than one count but fewer than ten. This sequence joins TRBV6-5 and TRBJ1-2; possible D gene TRBD1, 5 bases. The CDR3 sequence is 13 residues long. Germline V gene sequence: CDR1 MNHEY, CDR2 SVGAGI. V was cut by 2 bases and J by 4 bases, with 8 bases left in between. CDR3 sequence reads: CASSYGDLYGYTF. Written as DNA, the CDR3 is TGTGCCAGCAGTTACGGGGACCTCTATGGCTACACCTTC.

V and J are TRBV18 and TRBJ2-7, with 8 bases aligning to TRBD1. The CDR3 is 15 amino acids. CDR1 and CDR2 from the germline V gene are KGHSH and LQKENI. V lost 4 bases and J lost 0; bases outside the gene matches: 5. The CDR3 here is CASSLGQASSYEQYF. CDR3 nucleotide sequence: TGTGCCAGCTCACTGGGACAGGCCAGCTCCTACGAGCAGTACTTC.

The chain combines TRBV6-5 with TRBJ1-2; TRBD1 matches at 7 bases. V was clipped by 4 bases and J by 13 bases; unmatched bases: 15. This CDR3 comprises 14 residues. CDR1 is MNHEY, CDR2 SVGAGI, per germline. The CDR3 DNA reads as TGTGCCAGCAGTTCTACCCGGACCGGGACAGATCGCACCTTC. Its protein product is CASSSTRTGTDRTF.

The genes are TRBV15 and TRBJ1-3; D is unclear. Trimming took 0 bases from V and 2 from J, leaving 11 bases between them. The CDR3 contains 16 residues. CDR1 LNHNV and CDR2 YYDKDF come from the germline V gene (reference sequence). CDR3 sequence (DNA): TGTGCCACCAGCAGAGATATCCCGCAGGCTGGAAACACCATATATTTT. It specifies CATSRDIPQAGNTIYF.

The chain recombines TRBV7-3 with TRBJ2-1; no firm D call. With 2 bases removed from V and 3 bases from J, the gap between germline ends came to 11 bases. CDR3 length equals 15 residues. Germline CDR1 is SGHTA and CDR2 is FQGTGA. CDR3 coding DNA: TGTGCCAGCAGCTTATTTTCCGGAAGCTACAATGAGCAGTTCTTC. It translates to CASSLFSGSYNEQFF.

The gene calls are TRBV5-1 and TRBJ2-1; TRBD2 is a possible D gene (6 bases). Germline lookup yields CDR1 SGHRS and CDR2 YFSETQ. There are 15 residues in the CDR3. V lost 2 bases to trimming and J lost 6 bases, with 15 bases between them. The CDR3 spells CASSFGGMEGNEQFF. As DNA, the CDR3 is TGCGCCAGCAGCTTCGGCGGGATGGAGGGCAATGAGCAGTTCTTC.

The chain joins TRBV5-1 to TRBJ2-4, with 11 bases identical to TRBD1. Germline V gene data show CDR1 as SGHRS and CDR2 as YFSETQ. The CDR3 loop spans 15 amino acids. Trimming cost V 3 bases and J 7 bases; bases outside gene matches: 6. CDR3 nucleotides: TGCGCCAGCAGCTGGACAGGGGGCGAGGGGAACATTCAGTACTTC. It encodes CASSWTGGEGNIQYF.

The chain employs TRBV9 and TRBJ2-7; 8 bases line up with TRBD2. Germline V gene lookup returns CDR1 SGDLS and CDR2 YYNGEE. Trimming removed 3 bases from V and 3 bases from J; junction bases left unmatched: 2. This CDR3 spans 13 amino acids. Here the CDR3 DNA reads TGTGCCAGCAGCGACACTAGCGGCTACGAGCAGTACTTC. This encodes CASSDTSGYEQYF.

V gene TRBV19 combines with J gene TRBJ1-1; no clear D gene. CDR1 and CDR2 (germline): LNHDA, SQIVND (reference sequence). The CDR3 loop spans 15 amino acids. V shed 3 bases and J shed 2 bases, with 13 bases lying between them. Here the CDR3 reads CASSMYVWGNTEAFF. The DNA of the CDR3 is TGTGCCAGTAGTATGTACGTTTGGGGAAACACTGAAGCTTTCTTT.

J is TRBJ2-7 and V is TRBV4-1; either TRBD1 or TRBD2 may fit D (5 bases each). The CDR3 consists of 14 residues. Trimming left V 0 bases short and J 6 bases short, with 12 bases between. Germline CDR1 and CDR2: MGHRA and YSYEKL. Here the CDR3 DNA reads TGCGCCAGCAGCCAAGACAGGGAGTCTCCCGAGCAGTACTTC. Translation gives CASSQDRESPEQYF.

CDR3: CAISENRGVDEQYF. CDR3 coding DNA: TGTGCCATCAGTGAGAACAGGGGAGTAGACGAGCAGTACTTC. V and J are TRBV10-3 and TRBJ2-7; TRBD1 aligns across 7 bases. The CDR3 contains 14 residues. With 2 bases clipped from V and 5 bases from J, the junction kept 6 bases outside the gene matches. Germline V gives CDR1 ENHRY, CDR2 SYGVKD.

The V gene is TRBV5-6, the J gene TRBJ2-3, with 14 bases matching TRBD2. Germline assignment: CDR1 SGHDT and CDR2 YYEEEE. V shed 5 bases and J 8 bases; nucleotides not matched to a gene: 7. This CDR3 spans 15 amino acids. The CDR3 loop is CASRPPGLAGATQYF. The CDR3, as DNA: TGTGCCAGCAGGCCTCCGGGACTAGCGGGAGCTACGCAGTATTTT.

This clone has only one observation. The chain recombines TRBV5-8 with TRBJ2-7; the match to TRBD2 covers 12 bases. Germline lookup yields CDR1 SGHTS and CDR2 YDEGEE. This CDR3 region has 14 residues. V shed 6 bases and J 2 bases; nucleotides not matched to a gene: 3. The CDR3 loop reads CASNRLAGAYEQYF. The CDR3 DNA sequence: TGTGCCAGCAACAGACTAGCGGGGGCCTACGAGCAGTACTTC.

The chain uses TRBV28 and TRBJ2-7; possibly TRBD2 for D (6 bases). Germline values: CDR1 MDHEN, CDR2 SYDVKM. This CDR3 region has 11 residues. The V and J ends lost 8 bases and 3 bases respectively, with 8 bases between them. This chain's CDR3 is CASLADYEQYF. The CDR3 nucleotides are TGTGCCAGCTTAGCGGACTACGAGCAGTACTTC.

This clone came up once. This chain uses TRBV7-8 with TRBJ1-5; the D is unclear. The CDR3 length is 16 residues. V dropped 0 bases and J dropped 2 bases, with 11 bases sitting between them. Germline values: CDR1 SGHVS, CDR2 FQNEAQ. The DNA of the CDR3 is TGTGCCAGCAGCTTAGCCGGGGATCAGGGCAATCAGCCCCAGCATTTT. Translation: CASSLAGDQGNQPQHF.